This record concerns one TCR beta chain sequence. Its antigen target is currently unknown. Within one base of it there is no much larger clone, and no base qualities were kept. This sample stems from a study of Ad26.COV2.S vaccination and SARS-CoV-2 variants (dated by TCRdb to about 2021). Regarding the complete study: Donors in the vaccine arm were drawn from COV1001, a multicentre, randomized, double-blind, placebo-controlled phase I-IIa trial testing Ad26.COV2.S in healthy adults. Ad26.COV2.S was administered intramuscularly at 5 x 10^10 or 1 x 10^11 viral particles, either as a single shot or as two shots given 56 days apart. TCRbeta repertoire sequencing was used to assess the specificity and breadth of SARS-CoV-2-reactive T cell receptors after Ad26.COV2.S vaccination. The TCR-sequenced set comprised approximately 32 samples: about 19 Ad26.COV2.S vaccine recipients, 5 placebo recipients and 8 SARS-CoV-2 convalescent individuals. Trial participants were randomized into five groups of five: low-dose or high-dose Ad26.COV2.S given once or twice, or placebo on both occasions. Blinding of investigators to trial group allocation was maintained during experiments and outcome assessment.

The study at large found these results: After vaccination, substantial breadth of spike-specific CD8+ and CD4+ T cell responses was reported. Comparable non-spike TCR breadth was observed between vaccine and placebo recipients, consistent with only spike being contained in the vaccine. According to the authors, total T cell responses may have been underestimated by the TCR breadth and depth analyses. Higher spike-specific TCR breadth was observed in Ad26.COV2.S recipients than in placebo recipients (P = 0.0014). The study was not powered to compare responses between vaccine doses or regimens.

The immunoSEQ Assay was used to sequence TCRbeta CDR3 regions. After extraction, genomic DNA underwent amplification by bias-controlled multiplex PCR, followed by high-throughput sequencing. Regarding the original processing steps: To quantify the absolute abundance of each unique TCRbeta CDR3 region, sequences were collapsed and filtered. T cell fraction was estimated by normalizing TCRbeta template counts to usable DNA, which was measured by amplifying reference genes present in all nucleated cells. Repertoire TCRs were annotated as SARS-CoV-2-specific by exact matching of V gene, CDR3 amino acid sequence and J gene to a known reactive TCR set. MIRA supplied the reference SARS-CoV-2 TCR set, which was filtered for enrichment in COVID-19-positive ImmuneCODE repertoires so that public or cross-reactive TCRs were removed. Based on the MIRA antigens, annotated TCRs were further analysed at the level of specific ORF or position within ORF. Depth was the summed frequency of annotated unique rearrangements, while breadth was defined as annotated unique rearrangements over total unique productive rearrangements. TCR breadth was compared between groups using two-sided Wilcoxon rank-sum tests. As stored in TCRdb, this immuneACCESS dataset retains in-frame rearrangements with V and J assigned. A fraction of the clones does not appear; measured against another copy, unresolved V genes explain less than half of the discrepancy, and the remainder lacks a known reason. V, J and clone size are those of that table, while D and trimming were read from the DNA. This sample has hundreds of thousands of clones in its table, and approximately 83% of those were observed once. Of the sample, around 7.3% is held by the ten largest clones.

Explained via the paper, the treatment or condition label denotes: around 19 received Ad26.COV2.S at low or high dose, single or two shots; 5 received placebo; per-sample allocation not given. Repertoires of vaccine and placebo recipients were sequenced from samples collected on day 63 after the first injection. Between 29 July and 7 August 2020, Cohort 1b enrolled around 24 adults aged 18-55 years at one site in Boston, USA. Ad26.COV2.S was a replication-incompetent adenovirus type 26 vector that expressed a prefusion-stabilized SARS-CoV-2 spike protein derived from the original Wuhan strain. The sequence came from a person aged 18-60 years who received the Ad26.COV2.S COVID-19 vaccine or a placebo. The specimen was peripheral blood, collected in a trial of Ad26.COV2.S vaccine versus placebo.

CDR3 sequence: CACIKQGSMNTEAFF. At the DNA level, the sequence is TGTGCCTGTATCAAACAGGGGTCAATGAACACTGAAGCTTTCTTT. The chain couples TRBV30 to TRBJ1-1; TRBD1 aligns with 7 central bases. Trimming takes 6 bases off V and 0 bases off J; junction bases not matched to a gene: 10. From the cysteine through the phenylalanine, the CDR3 covers 15 amino acids. The kept DNA is CDR3 alone, 45 bases in frame from the first base. For CDR1 and CDR2, the germline V gene (reference sequence) lists GTSNPN and SVGIG.